The entry below describes one T cell receptor (beta chain). Its specificity is unknown. This CDR3 has 13 amino acids. Germline assignment: CDR1 SGHRS and CDR2 YFSETQ. Trimming took 4 bases from V and 8 from J, leaving 12 bases between them. This entry comes from a study of memory CD4+ T cells and cytomegalovirus serostatus. General study results and limits: A US-trained random forest predicted CMV serostatus with median AUC around 0.93. CD4+ memory repertoires contained about two fifths of the roughly 150 reported CMV TCRbeta sequences.

Produced via immunoSEQ multiplex PCR; TCRdb's table is partial and in-frame only. The data hold about 60,000 clones, with about 74% observed a single time. The sort gate was single viable CD3+CD4+CD8-CD45RO+ cells for memory CD4+ T cells. This chain connects TRBV5-1 to TRBJ1-4; the D gene is possibly TRBD1 (6 bases). This TCR derives from an adult in good health and CMV-seronegative. The source material was memory CD4+ T cells from blood. The CDR3 reads CASSPTGFEKLFF. The CDR3 region has the DNA TGCGCCAGCAGCCCAACAGGGTTCGAAAAACTGTTTTTT.